This T cell receptor beta chain was recorded in a study of shared clonotypes between healthy human individuals. The length of the CDR3 is 14 residues. Per germline, CDR1 SGDLS and CDR2 YYNGEE. V lost 0 bases to trimming and J lost 5 bases, with 11 bases between them. Assay used: immunoSEQ multiplex PCR; TCRdb lists only in-frame clones, some missing. Of approximately 1.5 million clones in the sample, 95% to 99% were seen once. The sample taken for sequencing was naive CD4+ T cells sorted from blood. As for subset: CD45RA+ positively selected. The chain has TRBV9 and TRBJ2-5, with D possibly called TRBD1 or TRBD2 (6 bases each). This receptor was obtained from a man aged 25 to 40 in good health. The CDR3 spells CASSVALGGETQYF. The CDR3 DNA reads TGTGCCAGCAGCGTAGCCCTAGGGGGGGAGACCCAGTACTTC.